This TCR beta chain was captured by sequencing in a study of CD8 T cells in ankylosing spondylitis. CDR1 and CDR2 from the germline V gene are LGHDT and YNNKEL (reference sequence). The CDR3 has 14 residues. V shed 4 bases and J shed 4 bases, with 13 bases lying between them. Library preparation for TCR beta used quantitative 5'-RACE with molecular barcodes. TCRdb redid the calling of the 5' RACE reads with MiXCR, one entry per CDR3 protein. The data show 150,000 to 200,000 distinct CDR3 sequences, around 9.6% seen once. The source material was blood, either unsorted or a sorted T cell fraction (not recorded which). This chain uses TRBV3-1 with TRBJ2-5; a possible D gene is TRBD1 (6 bases). This sequence was found in a female donor with ankylosing spondylitis or in good health (not recorded which). The CDR3 loop reads CASSPSQGRETQYF. As DNA, the CDR3 is TGTGCCAGCAGCCCCTCACAGGGTAGAGAGACCCAGTACTTC.